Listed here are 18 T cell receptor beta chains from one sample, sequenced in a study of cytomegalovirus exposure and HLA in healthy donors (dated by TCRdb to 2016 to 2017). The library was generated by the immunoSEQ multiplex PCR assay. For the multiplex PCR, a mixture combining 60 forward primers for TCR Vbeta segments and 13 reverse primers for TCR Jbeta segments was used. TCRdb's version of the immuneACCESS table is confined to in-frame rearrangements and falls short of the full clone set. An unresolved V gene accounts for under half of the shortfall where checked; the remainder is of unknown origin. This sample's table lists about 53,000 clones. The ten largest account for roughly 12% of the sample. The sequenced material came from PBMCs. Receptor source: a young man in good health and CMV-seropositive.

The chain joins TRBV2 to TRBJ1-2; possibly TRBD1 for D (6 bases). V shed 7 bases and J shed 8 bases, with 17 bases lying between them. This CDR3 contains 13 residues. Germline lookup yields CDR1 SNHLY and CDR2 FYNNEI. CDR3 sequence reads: CASKSGGAGGYTF. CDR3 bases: TGTGCCAGCAAGAGCGGGGGCGCGGGGGGCTACACCTTC.

The CDR3, as DNA: TGTGCCAGCTCACCCGTGGGGGGGTTGGAGCCCCAGCATTTT. This sequence encodes CASSPVGGLEPQHF. The V and J genes are TRBV18 and TRBJ1-5, with D perhaps TRBD1 (5 bases). Germline CDR1 reads KGHSH; CDR2 reads LQKENI. The V end was cut by 3 bases, the J end by 8 bases, with 14 bases between. The CDR3 contains 14 residues.

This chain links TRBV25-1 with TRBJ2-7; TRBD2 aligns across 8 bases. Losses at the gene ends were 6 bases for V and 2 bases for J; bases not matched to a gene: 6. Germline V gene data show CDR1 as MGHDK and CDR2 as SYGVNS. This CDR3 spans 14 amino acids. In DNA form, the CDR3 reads TGTGCCAGCAGCCAAGGGGGACTAGCCTACGAGCAGTACTTC. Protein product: CASSQGGLAYEQYF.

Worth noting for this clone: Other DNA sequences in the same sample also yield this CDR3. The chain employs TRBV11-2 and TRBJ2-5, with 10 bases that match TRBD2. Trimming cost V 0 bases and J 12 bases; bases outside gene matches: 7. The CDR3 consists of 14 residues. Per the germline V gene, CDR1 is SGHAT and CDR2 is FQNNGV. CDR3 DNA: TGTGCCAGCAGCTTAGATCGGGCTAGCGGGAGCGAGTACTTC. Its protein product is CASSLDRASGSEYF.

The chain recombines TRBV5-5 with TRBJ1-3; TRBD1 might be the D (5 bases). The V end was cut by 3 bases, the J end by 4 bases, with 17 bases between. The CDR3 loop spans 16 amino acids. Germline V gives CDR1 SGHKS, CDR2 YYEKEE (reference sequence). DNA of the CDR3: TGTGCCAGCAGCTCCCCTGGACACGAAGGAGGAAACACCATATATTTT. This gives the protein CASSSPGHEGGNTIYF.

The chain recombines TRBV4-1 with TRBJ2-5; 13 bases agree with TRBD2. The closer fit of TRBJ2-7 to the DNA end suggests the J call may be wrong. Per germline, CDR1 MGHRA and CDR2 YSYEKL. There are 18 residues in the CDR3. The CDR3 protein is CASSQSYEPGLAGYEQYF. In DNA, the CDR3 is TGCGCCAGCAGCCAAAGTTACGAACCGGGACTAGCGGGATACGAGCAGTACTTC.

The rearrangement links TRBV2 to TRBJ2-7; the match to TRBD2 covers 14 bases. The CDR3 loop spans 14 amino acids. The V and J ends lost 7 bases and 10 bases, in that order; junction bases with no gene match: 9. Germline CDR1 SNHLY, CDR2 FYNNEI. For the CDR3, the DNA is TGTGCCAGCAACACGGGACTAGCGGGAGTACAACAGTACTTC. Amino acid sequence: CASNTGLAGVQQYF.

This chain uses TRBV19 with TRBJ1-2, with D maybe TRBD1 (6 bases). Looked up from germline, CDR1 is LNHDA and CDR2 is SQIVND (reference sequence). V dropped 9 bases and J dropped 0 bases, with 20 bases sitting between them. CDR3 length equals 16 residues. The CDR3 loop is CASSDYAGDPNYGYTF. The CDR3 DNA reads TGTGCCAGCTCCGATTACGCAGGGGATCCTAACTATGGCTACACCTTC.

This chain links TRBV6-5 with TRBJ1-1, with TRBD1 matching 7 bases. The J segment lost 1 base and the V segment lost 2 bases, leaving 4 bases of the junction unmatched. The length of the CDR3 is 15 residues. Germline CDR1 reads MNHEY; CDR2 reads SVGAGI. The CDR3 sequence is CASSYQDRSNTEAFF. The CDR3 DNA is TGTGCCAGCAGTTACCAGGACAGGTCGAACACTGAAGCTTTCTTT.

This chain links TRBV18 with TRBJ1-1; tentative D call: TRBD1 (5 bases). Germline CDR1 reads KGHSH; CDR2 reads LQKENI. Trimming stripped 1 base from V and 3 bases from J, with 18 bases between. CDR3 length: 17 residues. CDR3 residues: CASSPRKRGGKDTEAFF. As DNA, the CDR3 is TGTGCCAGCTCACCACGGAAAAGGGGCGGGAAGGACACTGAAGCTTTCTTT.

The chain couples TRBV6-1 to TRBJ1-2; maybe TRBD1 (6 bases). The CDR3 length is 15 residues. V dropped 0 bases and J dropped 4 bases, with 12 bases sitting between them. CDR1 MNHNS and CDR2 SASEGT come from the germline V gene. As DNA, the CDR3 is TGTGCCAGCAGTGAAGCCCAGGGGATCGCCTATGGCTACACCTTC. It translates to CASSEAQGIAYGYTF.

In nucleotides, the CDR3 is TGTGCCAGCAGGGTAGCATCCTACGAGCAGTACTTC. Its translation: CASRVASYEQYF. The V gene is TRBV2, the J gene TRBJ2-7; D gene unclear. CDR1 is SNHLY and CDR2 is FYNNEI in the germline V gene. CDR3 length equals 12 residues. V was cut by 6 bases and J by 1 base, with 7 bases left in between.

CDR3 residues: CASSQDWAKANGELFF. In nucleotides, the CDR3 is TGTGCCAGCAGCCAAGATTGGGCCAAGGCTAACGGGGAGCTGTTTTTT. V usage is TRBV4-2 and J usage is TRBJ2-2; D remains ambiguous. Germline V CDR1 and CDR2: LGHNA, YNFKEQ. The germline V and J ends were trimmed by 0 bases and 7 bases, with 15 bases remaining between them. The CDR3 covers 16 residues.

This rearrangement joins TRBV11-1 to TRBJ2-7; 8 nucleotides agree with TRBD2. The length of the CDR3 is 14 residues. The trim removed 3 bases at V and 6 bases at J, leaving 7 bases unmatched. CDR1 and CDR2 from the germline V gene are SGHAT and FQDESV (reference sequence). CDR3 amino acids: CASSLSGGPSEQYF. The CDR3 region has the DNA TGTGCCAGCAGCTTGTCGGGAGGGCCTAGCGAGCAGTACTTC.

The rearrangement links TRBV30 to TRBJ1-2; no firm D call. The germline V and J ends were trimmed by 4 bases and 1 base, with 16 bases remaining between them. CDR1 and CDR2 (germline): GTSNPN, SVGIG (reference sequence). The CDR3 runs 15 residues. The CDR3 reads CAWTHLLSLNYGYTF. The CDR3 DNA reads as TGTGCCTGGACGCACCTCCTATCCCTTAACTATGGCTACACCTTC. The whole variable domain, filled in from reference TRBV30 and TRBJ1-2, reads SQTIHQWPATLVQPVGSPLSLECTVEGTSNPNLYWYRQAAGRGLQLLFYSVGIGQISSEVPQNLSASRPQDRQFILSSKKLLLSDSGFYLCAWTHLLSLNYGYTFGSGTRLTVV.

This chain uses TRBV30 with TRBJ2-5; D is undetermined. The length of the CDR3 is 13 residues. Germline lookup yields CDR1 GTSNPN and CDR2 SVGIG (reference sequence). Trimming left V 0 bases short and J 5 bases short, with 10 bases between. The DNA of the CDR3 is TGTGCCTGGAGTGTCAGAGCGCGGGAGACCCAGTACTTC. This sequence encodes CAWSVRARETQYF.

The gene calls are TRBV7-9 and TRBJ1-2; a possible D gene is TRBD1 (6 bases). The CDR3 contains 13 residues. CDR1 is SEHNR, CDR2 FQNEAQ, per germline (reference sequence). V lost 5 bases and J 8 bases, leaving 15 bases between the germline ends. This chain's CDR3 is CASSPDGQRGYTF. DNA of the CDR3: TGTGCCAGCAGCCCCGACGGACAGAGAGGCTACACCTTC.

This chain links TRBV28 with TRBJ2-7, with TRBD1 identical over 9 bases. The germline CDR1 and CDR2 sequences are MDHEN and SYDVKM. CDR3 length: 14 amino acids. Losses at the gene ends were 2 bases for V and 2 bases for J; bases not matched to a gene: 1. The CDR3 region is CASSLGTGPYEQYF. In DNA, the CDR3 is TGTGCCAGCAGTTTAGGGACAGGGCCCTACGAGCAGTACTTC.